This T cell receptor beta chain was sequenced during a study of cytomegalovirus exposure and HLA in healthy donors. About the research overall: Prior work identified around 110 million unique TCR beta sequences in 150 million to 200 million T cells. Overall study findings and caveats: Reports state that TCR beta sequences accurately predicted most subjects' HLA-A and HLA-B alleles. In a later analysis, HLA-associated beta chains showed higher expansion and lower generation probabilities than comparable chains.

13 Jbeta primers and 60 Vbeta primers were used for the PCR. In the original analysis: Among the unique TCR beta chains that a later analysis counted, around 82 million in all, roughly 11 million were shared. TCRdb's table, derived via immunoSEQ multiplex PCR, lists solely in-frame clones and lacks some. V and J calls and clone size are given by that table; D and trimming were obtained from the DNA. The table shows about 100,000 clones, with 79% occurring only once. V shed 7 bases and J 1 base; nucleotides not matched to a gene: 7. The CDR3 spans 15 residues. Germline CDR1 MNHNS, CDR2 SASEGT. Note on this clone: The antigen is undetermined.

The receptor's source is a woman between 40 and 55 years old in good health and CMV-seronegative. Source material: PBMCs. This sequence joins TRBV6-1 and TRBJ2-1, with 7 bases lining up with TRBD2. The CDR3 is CASMGLAASYNEQFF. The CDR3 region has the DNA TGTGCCAGCATGGGTCTAGCGGCTTCCTACAATGAGCAGTTCTTC.